This TCR beta chain originates from a study of human T cells and chemical hapten exposure (dated by TCRdb to the early 2020s). For the wider study: For sensitization, 2% DPC in acetone was applied to a 2 cm by 2 cm area of upper inner arm skin. Throughout the study period of around 24 weeks, patients also received therapeutic DPC doses to the scalp every week. Alopecia areata with under or over 50% scalp involvement, alopecia totalis and alopecia universalis were represented in the patient cohort, which was mostly female. Libraries were pooled for sequencing, and variation in per-sample TCR yields was attributed mainly to small differences in library volumes within the pool. This study followed changes in the peripheral blood TCR repertoire in vivo during primary and secondary sensitization of alopecia patients to the hapten diphenylcyclopropenone (DPC). Patient blood was sampled pre-sensitization (week 0) and at 2, 6 and about 24 weeks after DPC sensitization. Patch testing was done on the upper back using Finn chambers containing 0.01% DPC, and results were scored after 6 days according to International Contact Dermatitis Research Group standards. Nearly 30 alopecia patients gave blood for TCR sequencing at one to four time points (pre-sensitization, 2, 6 and 24 weeks). Paper-wide results and their limitations: The number of PT1 expanded TCRs positively correlated with patch test score, significant at thresholds 8, 16 and 32 but not 4. Because every patient had alopecia, a presumed autoimmune disease, the patients' immune response might differ from that of healthy individuals. No change with DPC sensitization was found in the number of TCRs above 1 in 1000 frequency, and no evidence of global repertoire structure alterations was found. Compared with pre-sensitization or healthy control sets, expanded TCRs formed significantly more large CDR3 similarity clusters, which is consistent with antigen-driven responses. Repeated subsampling changed both the strength of the expansion versus patch-test correlation and the threshold at which the correlation became significant.

For CDR1 and CDR2, the germline V gene (reference sequence) lists DFQATT and SNEGSKA. V loses 7 bases of germline sequence and J loses 5 bases, and the interval between the two ends is 15 bases. Including the terminal cysteine and phenylalanine, the CDR3 comprises 13 residues. Only the CDR3 region is kept as DNA, spanning 39 bases read in frame from base 1. Regarding this clonotype: The antigen this receptor binds is unknown. No base-level quality is on record; no much larger clone is a single base apart.

The library was built by means of RACE. Sequencing was carried out with a NextSeq 500. Library preparation attached unique molecular identifiers to individual cDNA molecules for quantitative, reproducible TCR counting. For every blood RNA sample, sequencing covered both the TCR alpha and TCR beta chains. Concerning the study's data processing: A median of around 100,000 TCRs per sample was observed, with a range of about 20,000 to 750,000. The Decombinator software suite was used to annotate the V, J and CDR3 of the TCR reads. For PS versus PT1 abundance plots, all samples were subsampled to the same number of TCRs (28,000). TCRs were defined as expanded if absent before sensitization and observed at least eight times at the 2-week time point. The public reads were quality trimmed at Q25 with fastp and then assembled into clones with MiXCR by TCRdb, keeping productive beta chains. Identical CDR3 protein sequences are pooled into one entry, listed with their most common genes and DNA. V and J calls and clone size were set by TCRdb, not the authors. The sample profile shows about 260,000 distinct CDR3 sequences; over 8% of them were found once. Approximately 2.3% of the sample belongs to the ten largest clones.

The time point label for this specimen denotes: pre-sensitization, week 0. Sample treatment or condition, as interpreted from the label and publication: therapeutic diphenylcyclopropenone sensitization with weekly scalp DPC. At each patch-test visit, blood was drawn before the patch test was applied. To be eligible, patients had to be aged 18 to 70, diagnosed with alopecia and judged suitable for DPC therapy, while pregnant patients were excluded. Total RNA was extracted from unfractionated whole blood collected in Tempus Blood RNA tubes. The sequencing here drew on whole blood, taken in connection with sensitization to the hapten diphenylcyclopropenone (DPC). This TCR was sampled from a woman aged 40-49 years with alopecia areata. Some clones in this sample may be carry-over from other donors' samples. The chain is encoded by TRBV20-1 joined to TRBJ2-1; no D gene can be assigned with confidence. The encoded CDR3 is CSGLIRADNEQFF. The nucleotide sequence reads as follows: TGCAGTGGTCTCATACGGGCGGACAATGAGCAGTTCTTC.